The clone carrying this TCR beta chain came up many times. The sequenced template was RNA, covering the TCR beta CDR3 region. First-round RT-PCR with HTBI primers preceded a second-round multiplex PCR. Each CDR3 protein gets one entry after TCRdb re-called the multiplex PCR reads with MiXCR. The sample holds 340,000 or so distinct CDR3 sequences, 15% to 20% seen once. The data were obtained in a study of Graves' ophthalmopathy and Graves' hyperthyroidism. Additional autoimmune diseases, uncontrolled infections, pregnancy or lactation disqualified patients. Specimen: peripheral blood. The clonotype originates from an adult man with Graves' ophthalmopathy.

The CDR3 spells CASTGPFRLGTEAFF. The CDR3 coding sequence is TGTGCCAGCACCGGCCCGTTTCGGCTTGGCACTGAAGCTTTCTTT. The chain is built from TRBV6-1 and TRBJ1-1, with no clear D. The CDR3 totals 15 residues. Trimming took 7 bases from V and 4 from J, leaving 19 bases between them. Germline values: CDR1 MNHNS, CDR2 SASEGT.